These T cell receptor beta chains were read from a single sample in a study of control samples from healthy donors and cancer patients. Clones were sequenced by immunoSEQ multiplex PCR, and TCRdb holds only the in-frame ones, with some missing. The data contain roughly 150,000 clones, approximately 86% of them singletons. The specimen sequenced was blood. These TCRs come from a man in his late teens or twenties in good health. The CDR3 runs from the conserved cysteine through the conserved F or W. A D gene is named only where the DNA matches it firmly. For some rows the clone size is stated as once, few or many, or as a class when expanded; others skip it.

>-|TRBV19|-|TRBJ1-2
TGTGCCAGTAGTATAGTCCCCGGTTTCCTCTACTATGGCTACACCTTC
CASSIVPGFLYYGYTF
>-|TRBV3-1/TRBV3-2|TRBD1|TRBJ1-3
TGTGCCAGCAGCCCTCGACAGGGAGAAAACACCATATATTTT
CASSPRQGENTIYF
>-|TRBV6-5|-|TRBJ1-1
TGTGCCAGCAGTTATGTCGGGGTGAACACTGAAGCTTTCTTT
CASSYVGVNTEAFF
>-|TRBV7-3|-|TRBJ2-1
TGTGCCAGCAGCTCCAATCTGGTGGATGAGCAGTTCTTC
CASSSNLVDEQFF
>once|TRBV7-4|-|TRBJ1-2
TGTGCCAGCATCATGGGGGCAGCGAAGCATGGCTACACCTTC
CASIMGAAKHGYTF
>few|TRBV6-5|-|TRBJ2-2
TGTGCCACCGGCCCCACCGGGGAGCTGTTTTTT
CATGPTGELFF
>few|TRBV27|-|TRBJ1-4
TGTGCCAGCAGTTGGGACATCGGGGATGAAAAACTGTTTTTT
CASSWDIGDEKLFF
>-|TRBV5-1|TRBD1|TRBJ1-6
TGCGCCAGTCGGACAGGGTTCAATTCACCCCTCCACTTT
CASRTGFNSPLHF
>-|TRBV7-3|TRBD2|TRBJ2-4
TGTGCCGGCAGCTTAAGCGGGGGTACTAAAAACATTCAGTACTTC
CAGSLSGGTKNIQYF
>once|TRBV7-6|-|TRBJ1-1
TGTGCCAGCAGCTTAGCACTGAACACTGAAGCTTTCTTT
CASSLALNTEAFF
>once|TRBV4-3|-|TRBJ2-2
TGCGCCAGCAGCCAAGAGCGGGGGCTGAACACCGGGGAGCTGTTTTTT
CASSQERGLNTGELFF
>-|TRBV28|TRBD1|TRBJ2-5
TGTGCCAGCAGTTCATCGGGACAGAAAGAGACCCAGTACTTC
CASSSSGQKETQYF
>-|TRBV5-5|-|TRBJ2-5
TGTGCCAGCAGCTTCCAGCTAGACCTTGAGACCCAGTACTTC
CASSFQLDLETQYF
>-|TRBV10-3|-|TRBJ2-1
TGTGCCATCAGTGAGTCAGCGGGCAGCTCCTACAATGAGCAGTTCTTC
CAISESAGSSYNEQFF
>-|TRBV3-1/TRBV3-2|-|TRBJ1-1
TGTGCCAGCAGCCAAGCAGGGGAGCAGGGGACTGAAGCTTTCTTT
CASSQAGEQGTEAFF
>-|TRBV2|-|TRBJ1-5
TGTGCCAGCGGGGACATAAGTAGCAATCAGCCCCAGCATTTT
CASGDISSNQPQHF
>-|TRBV4-3|-|TRBJ2-1
TGCGCCAGCAGCCTAAACACCCCTGTGTCCTACAATGAGCAGTTCTTC
CASSLNTPVSYNEQFF
>once|TRBV4-3|TRBD2|TRBJ2-7
TGCGCCAGCAGCCGTTTGTTGCAAAGCGGGGGATTTGACGAGCAGTACTTC
CASSRLLQSGGFDEQYF
>-|TRBV28|-|TRBJ1-6
TGTGCCAGCAGTTCCGGGGGCCCTAATTCACCCCTCCACTTT
CASSSGGPNSPLHF
>-|TRBV9|-|TRBJ1-1
TGTGCCAGCAGCGTAGGAGTAGGGTTTAATTTGGAAGCTTTCTTT
CASSVGVGFNLEAFF
>-|TRBV4-1|-|TRBJ2-5
TGCGCCAGCAGCCAAGCAGGGAAAGAGACCCAGTACTTC
CASSQAGKETQYF
>-|TRBV5-1|TRBD1|TRBJ1-5
TGCGCCAGCAGCGCCGGACAGGGTGAGCCCCAGCATTTT
CASSAGQGEPQHF
>-|TRBV5-6|-|TRBJ2-2
TGTGCCAGCAGCGAAACGATCGGAAGGACCGGGGAGCTGTTTTTT
CASSETIGRTGELFF
>-|TRBV4-1|-|TRBJ2-3
TGCGCCAGCAGCCAGACTGGGACGCAGGGAGATACGCAGTATTTT
CASSQTGTQGDTQYF
>-|TRBV6-7|-|TRBJ1-5
TGTGCCAGCAGTTATTGGGGAGCGGGACAGCCCCAGCATTTT
CASSYWGAGQPQHF
>-|TRBV7-2|TRBD2|TRBJ2-7
TGTGCCAGCACCACTAAGCGGGGCCGGGAGCAGTACTTC
CASTTKRGREQYF
>-|TRBV5-1|-|TRBJ2-2
TGCGCCAGCAGAGGTGAAATCGGGGAGCTGTTTTTT
CASRGEIGELFF
>-|TRBV4-2|-|TRBJ2-5
TGTGCCAGCAGCCATGTTGGGGAGGGGGCTCTTAAAGAGACCCAGTACTTC
CASSHVGEGALKETQYF
>-|TRBV11-2|TRBD1|TRBJ2-3
TGTGCCAGCGCCACCTGGACAGGGGTGGGGGGTGTAGATACGCAGTATTTT
CASATWTGVGGVDTQYF
>-|TRBV3-1/TRBV3-2|-|TRBJ2-1
TGTGCCAGCAGTCTGCGGGACTCCGTAATCAATGAGCAGTTCTTC
CASSLRDSVINEQFF
>-|TRBV7-9|-|TRBJ2-7
TGTGCCAGCAGCTTGAGAGTATCCTACGAGCAGTACTTC
CASSLRVSYEQYF
>-|TRBV3-1/TRBV3-2|-|TRBJ1-2
TGTGCCAGCAGCCAAGATAGAATGGCGAGACAGCGTGGCTACACCTTC
CASSQDRMARQRGYTF
>few|TRBV19|-|TRBJ1-5
TGTGCCAGTAGTAAGGGGTTAGGCAATCAGCCCCAGCATTTT
CASSKGLGNQPQHF
>-|TRBV6-2/TRBV6-3|-|TRBJ2-2
TGTGCCAGCAGTTACGGCGGGAAGGGTGCCACCGGGGAGCTGTTTTTT
CASSYGGKGATGELFF
>-|TRBV18|-|TRBJ2-6
TGTGCCAGCTCACCACCTCTTTTGGGCTCTGGGGCCAACGTCCTGACTTTC
CASSPPLLGSGANVLTF
>-|TRBV18|TRBD1|TRBJ1-4
TGTGCCAGCTCAGTGGGACAGCAAGAAAATGAAAAACTGTTTTTT
CASSVGQQENEKLFF
>-|TRBV12-3/TRBV12-4|-|TRBJ1-2
TGTGCCAGCAGCAGGCACCCAGGACTTGGCTACACCTTC
CASSRHPGLGYTF
>few|TRBV4-3|-|TRBJ2-7
TGCGCCAGCAGCCAAGGATCGATCTACGAGCAGTACTTC
CASSQGSIYEQYF
>-|TRBV3-1/TRBV3-2|-|TRBJ2-7
TGTGCCAGCAGCCAAGATCCATCAACGGACTTGCGGTACTTC
CASSQDPSTDLRYF
>once|TRBV2|-|TRBJ1-2
TGTGCCAGCAGAGCTGGAGGGGAGGCGGACTATGGCTACACCTTC
CASRAGGEADYGYTF
>-|TRBV5-1|TRBD2|TRBJ2-3
TGCGCCAGCACCCTGAATGAGCGGGGGGCCCCAGATACGCAGTATTTT
CASTLNERGAPDTQYF
>-|TRBV5-1|-|TRBJ1-4
TGCGCCAGCAGCTTGGGAGACAGGAATGAAAAACTGTTTTTT
CASSLGDRNEKLFF
>-|TRBV24-1|TRBD1|TRBJ1-2
TGTGCCACCAGTGATCCGGGACAGGGCAGAGCTAACTATGGCTACACCTTC
CATSDPGQGRANYGYTF
>-|TRBV4-2|TRBD2|TRBJ2-7
TGTGCCAGCAGCCAAGAGGTAGCGGGGGCCCATCTCACCTACGAGCAGTACTTC
CASSQEVAGAHLTYEQYF
>-|TRBV4-2|-|TRBJ2-2
TGTGCCAGCAGCCAAGAAGGGCTAGTCTCCGGGGAGCTGTTTTTT
CASSQEGLVSGELFF
>-|TRBV7-9|TRBD1|TRBJ1-2
TGTGCCAGCAGCCGCGACAGGGAGTCTGGCTACACCTTC
CASSRDRESGYTF
>-|TRBV5-1|-|TRBJ2-2
TGCGCCAGCAGCAGTTCGACGGCGAACACCGGGGAGCTGTTTTTT
CASSSSTANTGELFF
>-|TRBV18|TRBD1|TRBJ2-2
TGTGCCAGCTCACTAATGACAGGGACGAACACCGGGGAGCTGTTTTTT
CASSLMTGTNTGELFF
>few|TRBV3-1/TRBV3-2|-|TRBJ1-5
TGTGCCAGCAGCCAAGATATGGCAGGGGTTCGTGGCAATCAGCCCCAGCATTTT
CASSQDMAGVRGNQPQHF
>-|TRBV27|-|TRBJ2-3
TGTGCCAGCAGTTTGGTTGCGGGTCACGGCACAGATACGCAGTATTTT
CASSLVAGHGTDTQYF
>-|TRBV5-4|-|TRBJ2-7
TGTGCCAGCAGCTTAAGGCATATCTTCGGGGCGCAGTACTTC
CASSLRHIFGAQYF
>-|TRBV4-1|-|TRBJ2-5
TGCGCCAGCAGCCAAGGTGTACAGACCCAAGAGACCCAGTACTTC
CASSQGVQTQETQYF
>-|TRBV4-2|-|TRBJ2-4
TGTGCCAGCAGCCAATACCAGGAGTTGTACTTC
CASSQYQELYF
>-|TRBV2|-|TRBJ1-2
TGTGCCAGCAGTGCCGAACTCAACTATGGCTACACCTTC
CASSAELNYGYTF
>-|TRBV5-1|TRBD1|TRBJ2-5
TGCGCCAGCAGCCTCGGACAGGCGGTCGTTTTCCAAGAGACCCAGTACTTC
CASSLGQAVVFQETQYF
>-|TRBV30|-|TRBJ1-2
TGTGCCTGGACAACAGACGAGGGCTATGGCTACACCTTC
CAWTTDEGYGYTF
>-|TRBV7-8|-|TRBJ2-1
TGTGCCAGCAGCCAGAGGTGGGGGCCGGGCAACAATGAGCAGTTCTTC
CASSQRWGPGNNEQFF
>-|TRBV2|TRBD1|TRBJ2-3
TGTGCCAGCAGAACGACAGGGGGCGGCACAGATACGCAGTATTTT
CASRTTGGGTDTQYF
>-|TRBV28|TRBD2|TRBJ2-3
TGTGCCAGCAGTTTTGCAACCAGCGGGGCAGATACGCAGTATTTT
CASSFATSGADTQYF